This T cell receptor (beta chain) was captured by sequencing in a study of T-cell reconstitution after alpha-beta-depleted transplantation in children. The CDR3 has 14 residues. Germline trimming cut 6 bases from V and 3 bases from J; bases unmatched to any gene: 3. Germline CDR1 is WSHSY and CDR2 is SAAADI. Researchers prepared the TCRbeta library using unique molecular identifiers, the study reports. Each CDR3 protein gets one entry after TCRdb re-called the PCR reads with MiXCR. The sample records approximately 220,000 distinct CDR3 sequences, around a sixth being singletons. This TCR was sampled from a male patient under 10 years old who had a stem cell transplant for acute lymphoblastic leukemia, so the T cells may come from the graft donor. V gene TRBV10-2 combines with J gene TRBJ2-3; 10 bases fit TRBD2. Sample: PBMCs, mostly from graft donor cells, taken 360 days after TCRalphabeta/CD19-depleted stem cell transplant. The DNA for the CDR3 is TGCGCCAGCAGCGGGACTAGCGCAACAGATACGCAGTATTTT. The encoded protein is CASSGTSATDTQYF.